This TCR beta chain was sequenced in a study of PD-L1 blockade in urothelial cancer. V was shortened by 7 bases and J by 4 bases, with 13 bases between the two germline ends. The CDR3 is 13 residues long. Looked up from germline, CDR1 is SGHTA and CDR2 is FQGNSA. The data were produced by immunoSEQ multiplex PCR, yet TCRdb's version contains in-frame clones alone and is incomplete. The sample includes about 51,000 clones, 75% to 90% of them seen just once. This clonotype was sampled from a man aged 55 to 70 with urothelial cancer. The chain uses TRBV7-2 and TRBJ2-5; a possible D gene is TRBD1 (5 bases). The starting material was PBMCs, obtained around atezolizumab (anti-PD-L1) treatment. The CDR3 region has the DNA TGTGCCAGCACCTTCTGGGGCGGAGAGACCCAGTACTTC. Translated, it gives CASTFWGGETQYF.